This T cell receptor (beta chain) was recovered during a study of blood T cell repertoires in COVID-19. Overall study context: The origin of the acute and convalescent COVID-19 samples was the United States, Italy and Spain.

This CDR3 comprises 14 residues. Trimming stripped 3 bases from V and 3 bases from J, with 14 bases between. The germline gives CDR1 GTSNPN, CDR2 SVGIG (reference sequence). Original analysis: Reference gene primer amplification gave nucleated cell count estimates. TCRdb's table, derived via immunoSEQ multiplex PCR, lists solely in-frame clones and lacks some. The DNA was the basis for D and trimming; V, J and clone size are from that table. The table shows under 450,000 clones, with around 88% occurring only once. The sequence was collected from a woman between 50 and 59 years old with COVID-19, enrolled during active disease. Sequences were obtained from peripheral blood. The chain couples TRBV30 to TRBJ1-2; TRBD1 is a possible D gene (6 bases). The CDR3 sequence is CAWSQGLLDYGYTF. The CDR3 DNA reads as TGTGCCTGGAGCCAGGGGCTTTTGGACTATGGCTACACCTTC.